The TCR beta chain under discussion was sequenced for a study of CXCR3-negative and CXCR3-positive naive CD8 T cells. Within the CD8+ T cell compartment, naive cells were CD45RO-CCR7+CD27+CD95-. This clonotype is identified as medium-sized from frequency. The target antigen is unknown. CDR3 length: 16 amino acids. CDR1 is SEHNR and CDR2 is FQNEAQ in the germline V gene (reference sequence). Researchers prepared the TRB cDNA libraries using 5' RACE with UMI labels. TCRdb re-called the 5' RACE reads and shows each CDR3 protein once, DNA omitted. The sample has about 9,600 distinct CDR3 sequences. Study outcomes and limitations: CXCR3-positive naive cells had TRB CDR3s that were more hydrophobic than CXCR3-negative naive cells had. TRBV-TRBJ usage was similar across naive CXCR3 subsets but distinct in memory cells.

The sequence was obtained from a human donor in good health. Some clones in this sample may be carry-over from other donors' samples. Sequencing was performed on naive CXCR3- CD8+ T cells from blood. As for subset: CD45RO-CCR7+CD27+CD95- naive CD8+ T cells lacking CXCR3 (TNR3-). The chain is built from TRBV7-9 and TRBJ2-3; TCRdb lists TRBD1, though no DNA is available to test this call. The CDR3 protein is CASRSTASRPTDTQYF.